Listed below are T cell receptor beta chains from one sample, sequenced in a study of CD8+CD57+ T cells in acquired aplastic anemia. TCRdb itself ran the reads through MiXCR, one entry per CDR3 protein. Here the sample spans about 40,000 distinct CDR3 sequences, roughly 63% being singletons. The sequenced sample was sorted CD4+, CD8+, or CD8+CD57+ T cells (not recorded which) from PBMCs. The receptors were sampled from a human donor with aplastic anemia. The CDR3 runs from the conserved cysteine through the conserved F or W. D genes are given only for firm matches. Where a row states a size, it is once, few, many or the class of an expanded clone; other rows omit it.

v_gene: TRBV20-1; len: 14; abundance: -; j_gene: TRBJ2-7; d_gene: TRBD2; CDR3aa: CSASWIPGRDEQYF; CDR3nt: TGCAGTGCTAGTTGGATCCCAGGGAGGGACGAGCAGTACTTC
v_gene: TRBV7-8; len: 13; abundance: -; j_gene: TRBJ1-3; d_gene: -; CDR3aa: CASSLDTGNTIYF; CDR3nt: TGTGCCAGCAGCTTAGACACTGGAAACACCATATATTTT
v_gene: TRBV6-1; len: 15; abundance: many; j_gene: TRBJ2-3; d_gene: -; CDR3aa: CASSEEGGGTDTQYF; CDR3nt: TGTGCCAGCAGTGAAGAGGGGGGCGGCACAGATACGCAGTATTTT
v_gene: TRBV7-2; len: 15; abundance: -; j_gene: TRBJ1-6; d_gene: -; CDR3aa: CASSPDAPGNSPLHF; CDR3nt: TGTGCCAGCAGCCCCGATGCCCCTGGGAATTCACCCCTCCACTTT
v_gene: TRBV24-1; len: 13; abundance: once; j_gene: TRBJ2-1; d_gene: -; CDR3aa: CATSLTGKSEQFF; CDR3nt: TGTGCCACCAGTTTAACAGGAAAGAGTGAGCAGTTCTTC
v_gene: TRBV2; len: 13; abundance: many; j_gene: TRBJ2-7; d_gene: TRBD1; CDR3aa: CASSAGTGSVQYF; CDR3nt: TGTGCCAGCAGTGCTGGGACAGGGAGTGTGCAGTACTTC
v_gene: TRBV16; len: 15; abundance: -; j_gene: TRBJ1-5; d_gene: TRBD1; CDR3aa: CASSQRWTGVQPQHF; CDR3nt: TGTGCCAGCAGCCAACGGTGGACAGGGGTTCAGCCCCAGCATTTT
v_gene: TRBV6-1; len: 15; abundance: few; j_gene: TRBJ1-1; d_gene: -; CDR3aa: CASRRDKVMNTEAFF; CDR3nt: TGTGCCAGCCGGCGGGACAAGGTCATGAACACTGAAGCTTTCTTT
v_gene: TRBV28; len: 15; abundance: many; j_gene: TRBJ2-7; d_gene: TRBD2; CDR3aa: CASSLSGAGTYEQYF; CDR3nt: TGTGCCAGCAGTTTATCGGGAGCGGGGACCTACGAGCAGTACTTC
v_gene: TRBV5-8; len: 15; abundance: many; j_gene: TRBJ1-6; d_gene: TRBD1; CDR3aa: CASSSRGRVNSPLHF; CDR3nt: TGTGCCAGCAGTTCCAGGGGGCGCGTAAATTCACCCCTCCACTTT
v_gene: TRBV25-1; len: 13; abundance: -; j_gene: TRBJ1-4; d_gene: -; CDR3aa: CAGQDPANEKLFF; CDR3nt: TGTGCCGGCCAAGACCCGGCTAATGAAAAACTGTTTTTT
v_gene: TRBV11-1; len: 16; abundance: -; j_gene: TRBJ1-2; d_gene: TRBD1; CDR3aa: CASSKGAVSNYYGYTF; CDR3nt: TGTGCCAGCAGCAAGGGGGCAGTATCGAATTACTATGGCTACACCTTC
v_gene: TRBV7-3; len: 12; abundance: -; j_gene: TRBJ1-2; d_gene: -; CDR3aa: CASSLTGNGYTF; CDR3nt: TGTGCCAGCAGCCTAACAGGGAATGGCTACACCTTC
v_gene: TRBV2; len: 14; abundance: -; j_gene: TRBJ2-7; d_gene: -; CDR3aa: CASSQEAVTYEQYF; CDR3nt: TGTGCCAGCAGTCAGGAGGCCGTTACCTACGAGCAGTACTTC
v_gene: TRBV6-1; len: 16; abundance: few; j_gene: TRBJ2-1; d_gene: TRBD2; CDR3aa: CASSPTSGGAYNEQFF; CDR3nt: TGTGCCAGCAGTCCCACTAGCGGGGGGGCTTACAATGAGCAGTTCTTC
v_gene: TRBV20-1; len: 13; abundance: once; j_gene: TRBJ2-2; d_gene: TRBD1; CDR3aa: CSWDRGHSGELFF; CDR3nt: TGCAGTTGGGACAGGGGCCATAGCGGGGAGCTGTTTTTT
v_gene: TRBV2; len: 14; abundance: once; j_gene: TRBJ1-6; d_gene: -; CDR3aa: CASSVRQVNSPLHF; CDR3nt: TGTGCCAGCAGCGTTCGACAGGTGAATTCACCCCTCCACTTT
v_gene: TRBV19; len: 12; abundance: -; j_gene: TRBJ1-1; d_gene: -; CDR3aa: CASCGRRAEAFF; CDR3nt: TGTGCCAGCTGCGGGCGGAGGGCTGAAGCTTTCTTT
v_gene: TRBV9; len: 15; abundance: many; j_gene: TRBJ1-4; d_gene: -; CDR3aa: CASSPPGVLNEKLFF; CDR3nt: TGTGCCAGCAGCCCCCCAGGGGTGCTTAATGAAAAACTGTTTTTT
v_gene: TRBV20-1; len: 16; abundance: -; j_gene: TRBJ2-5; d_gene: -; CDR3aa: CSARDREWVHQETQYF; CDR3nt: TGCAGTGCTAGAGATCGGGAGTGGGTGCACCAAGAGACCCAGTACTTC
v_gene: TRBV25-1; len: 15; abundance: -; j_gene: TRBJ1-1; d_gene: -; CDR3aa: CASSATFGGASEAFF; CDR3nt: TGTGCCAGCAGTGCAACATTTGGGGGCGCGTCTGAAGCTTTCTTT
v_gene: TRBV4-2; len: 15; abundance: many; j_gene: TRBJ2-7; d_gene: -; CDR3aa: CASSQTAEDTYEQYF; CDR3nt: TGTGCCAGCAGCCAGACCGCTGAGGATACCTACGAGCAGTACTTC